These T cell receptor beta chains were read from a single sample in a study of PD-L1 blockade in urothelial cancer. Repertoires were generated with immunoSEQ multiplex PCR, while TCRdb's copy carries only in-frame clones and drops some. The repertoire consists of fewer than 45,000 clones, with just over 35% occurring once and the leading ten covering around 8.9%. The specimen was tumor tissue, collected before atezolizumab (anti-PD-L1) treatment. These receptors were taken from a man aged 60 to 69 with urothelial cancer. Each CDR3 is given with its conserved first and last residue. Each record gives: D gene, J gene, V gene, clone size, CDR3 protein, CDR3 DNA. A D gene is named only where the DNA matches it firmly. Size is stated for part of the rows, as once, few or many counts, or as a class when the clone is expanded.

NA TRBJ1-3 TRBV7-6 many CASSLGVAGSTGNTIYF TGTGCCAGCAGCTTAGGTGTTGCAGGGTCCACTGGAAACACCATATATTTT
NA TRBJ1-1 TRBV6-8 many CASSYGQFTEAFF TGTGCCAGCAGTTACGGGCAGTTCACTGAAGCTTTCTTT
TRBD2 TRBJ2-5 TRBV6-8 NA CASSPTGLAGWEETQYF TGTGCCAGCAGCCCGACGGGACTAGCGGGATGGGAAGAGACCCAGTACTTC
NA TRBJ2-7 TRBV7-5 few CASSSIAGVREQYF TGTGCCAGCAGCAGTATAGCGGGAGTTCGCGAGCAGTACTTC
TRBD1 TRBJ2-2 TRBV5-1 NA CASSARTGEGTGELFF TGCGCCAGCAGCGCCCGGACAGGCGAAGGGACCGGGGAGCTGTTTTTT
TRBD1 TRBJ1-6 TRBV30 NA CAWSPGTVNSPLHF TGTGCCTGGAGCCCCGGGACAGTGAATTCACCCCTCCACTTT
NA TRBJ2-3 TRBV19 NA CASSIGRDTQYF TGTGCCAGTAGTATCGGGAGAGATACGCAGTATTTT
TRBD2 TRBJ2-3 TRBV6-4 NA CASSDLLKIDGLAGAGLGDTQYF TGTGCCAGCAGTGACTTGTTGAAGATAGACGGACTAGCGGGGGCCGGGTTAGGAGATACGCAGTATTTT
TRBD1 TRBJ1-5 TRBV30 NA CAWSVQGAWNQPQHF TGTGCCTGGAGCGTACAGGGGGCCTGGAATCAGCCCCAGCATTTT
TRBD1 TRBJ2-1 TRBV11-3 NA CASSLGQGDYNEQFF TGTGCCAGCAGCTTGGGTCAGGGGGACTACAATGAGCAGTTCTTC
TRBD1 TRBJ1-2 TRBV2 NA CASRGTGQSYGYTF TGTGCCAGCAGGGGGACAGGGCAAAGCTATGGCTACACCTTC
TRBD1 TRBJ2-7 TRBV6-8 medium-sized CASSYSGTGIHEQYF TGTGCCAGCAGTTACTCGGGGACAGGGATCCACGAGCAGTACTTC
NA TRBJ2-5 TRBV15 few CATSREPSAGETQYF TGTGCCACCAGCAGAGAACCATCGGCGGGAGAGACCCAGTACTTC
TRBD2 TRBJ2-1 TRBV11-3 NA CASSQVSPAGGRASFF TGTGCCAGCAGCCAAGTTAGCCCAGCGGGGGGGAGGGCTTCGTTCTTC
NA TRBJ1-3 TRBV12-5 NA CATTRIGDTIYF TGTGCCACCACAAGGATAGGGGACACCATATATTTT
NA TRBJ2-7 TRBV28 few CASSSGGAAEQYF TGTGCCAGCAGTTCCGGGGGCGCAGCCGAGCAGTACTTC
NA TRBJ1-1 TRBV28 NA CASTLPRSSTEAFF TGTGCCAGCACTCTCCCCCGAAGCAGCACTGAAGCTTTCTTT
NA TRBJ1-1 TRBV11-3 few CASSLVEAGETEAFF TGTGCCAGCAGCTTGGTCGAGGCAGGAGAGACTGAAGCTTTCTTT
NA TRBJ1-4 TRBV4-1 few CASSQGPAVGEKLFF TGCGCCAGCAGCCAAGGGCCCGCGGTGGGTGAAAAACTGTTTTTT
TRBD2 TRBJ2-7 TRBV30 few CAWSRLAGGYEQYF TGTGCCTGGAGCCGACTAGCGGGGGGGTACGAGCAGTACTTC
NA TRBJ1-5 TRBV11-3 many CASSSPGGGSNQPQHF TGTGCCAGCAGCTCACCCGGAGGGGGTAGCAATCAGCCCCAGCATTTT
NA TRBJ2-1 TRBV11-3 few CASSLDKTTVYNEQFF TGTGCCAGCAGCCTCGATAAAACGACAGTCTACAATGAGCAGTTCTTC
NA TRBJ1-2 TRBV5-1 NA CASRPTTDNYGYTF TGCGCCAGCAGACCAACGACAGATAACTATGGCTACACCTTC
TRBD2 TRBJ2-1 TRBV15 few CATSGETGGPYNEQFF TGTGCCACCAGCGGTGAAACGGGAGGGCCCTACAATGAGCAGTTCTTC
NA TRBJ2-7 TRBV18 NA CASSEGYGNEQYF TGTGCCAGCTCAGAAGGGTATGGAAACGAGCAGTACTTC
NA TRBJ1-5 TRBV6-8 NA CASSEGLSNQPQHF TGTGCCAGCAGTGAGGGGCTTAGCAATCAGCCCCAGCATTTT
NA TRBJ2-7 TRBV6-7 few CASIPPFLQGGEQYF TGTGCCAGCATTCCCCCTTTTCTTCAGGGAGGCGAGCAGTACTTC
TRBD2 TRBJ2-2 TRBV6-8 many CASSGLAGRTGELFF TGTGCCAGCAGTGGGTTAGCGGGACGAACCGGGGAGCTGTTTTTT
NA TRBJ2-7 TRBV9 NA CASSRATTPSEQYF TGTGCCAGCAGCCGAGCGACTACGCCCTCCGAGCAGTACTTC
NA TRBJ1-5 TRBV19 NA CASSTGAGSYSNQPQHF TGTGCCAGTAGTACAGGAGCGGGGAGTTATAGCAATCAGCCCCAGCATTTT
NA TRBJ2-1 TRBV11-1 NA CASSPDGNYNEQFF TGTGCCAGCAGCCCAGACGGTAACTACAATGAGCAGTTCTTC
TRBD1 TRBJ1-4 TRBV11-3 NA CASSLHQGATNEKLFF TGTGCCAGCAGCTTACATCAGGGGGCAACTAATGAAAAACTGTTTTTT
NA TRBJ1-2 TRBV6-8 few CAIGGGRGLGGYTF TGTGCCATCGGCGGGGGGAGGGGCCTGGGAGGCTACACCTTC
NA TRBJ1-3 TRBV7-6 NA CASSSTTGPQNTIYF TGTGCCAGCAGCTCAACGACAGGACCCCAGAACACCATATATTTT
NA TRBJ2-5 TRBV28 NA CASSSPPLETQYF TGTGCCAGCAGTTCGCCCCCGTTGGAGACCCAGTACTTC
NA TRBJ2-7 TRBV29-1 once CSVDFPEGGDEQYF TGCAGCGTTGATTTCCCCGAGGGGGGGGACGAGCAGTACTTC
TRBD1 TRBJ2-7 TRBV11-3 few CASSLAPSGQGNSYEQYF TGTGCCAGCAGCTTGGCCCCGAGTGGACAGGGTAACTCCTACGAGCAGTACTTC
NA TRBJ2-7 TRBV9 many CASSEALGGQYEQYF TGTGCCAGCAGTGAAGCGCTCGGGGGGCAATACGAGCAGTACTTC
NA TRBJ1-1 TRBV18 NA CASSPGIQSMNTEAFF TGTGCCAGCTCACCAGGAATTCAGTCCATGAACACTGAAGCTTTCTTT
TRBD1 TRBJ1-2 TRBV12-5 NA CASGIQTGFGYTF TGTGCTAGTGGTATACAGACAGGGTTTGGCTACACCTTC
NA TRBJ1-2 TRBV19 NA CASSTSDNYGYTF TGTGCCAGTAGTACCTCGGACAATTATGGCTACACCTTC
TRBD1 TRBJ1-4 TRBV19 few CASSPDRTGYEKLFF TGTGCCAGTAGCCCCGATCGGACAGGGTATGAAAAACTGTTTTTT
TRBD2 TRBJ2-1 TRBV6-8 NA CAIRGLAGGGEQFF TGTGCCATCAGAGGGCTAGCGGGAGGTGGTGAGCAGTTCTTC
NA TRBJ1-3 TRBV9 NA CASSWGPGNTIYF TGTGCCAGCAGCTGGGGGCCTGGAAACACCATATATTTT
NA TRBJ1-4 TRBV6-8 many CASSYVQGWEKLFF TGTGCCAGCAGTTACGTACAGGGCTGGGAAAAACTGTTTTTT
TRBD2 TRBJ2-3 TRBV19 few CASRASGDYTDTQYF TGTGCCAGTAGGGCCAGCGGGGATTACACAGATACGCAGTATTTT
NA TRBJ1-4 TRBV19 NA CASSIIRGATNEKLFF TGTGCCAGTAGTATAATCAGAGGCGCAACTAATGAAAAACTGTTTTTT
NA TRBJ1-4 TRBV14 NA CASSQVAPTNEKLFF TGTGCCAGCAGCCAAGTGGCACCAACTAATGAAAAACTGTTTTTT
NA TRBJ1-3 TRBV19 medium-sized CASSTRPRSGNTIYF TGTGCCAGTAGTACCAGGCCCCGCTCTGGAAACACCATATATTTT